The next 12 T cell receptor beta chains were all read from a single sample in a study of T cell responses to AZD1222 COVID-19 vaccine. Assay used: immunoSEQ multiplex PCR; TCRdb lists only in-frame clones, some missing. The sample holds around 130,000 clones, roughly 92% seen once. Sequenced material: peripheral blood, taken 28 days after the second AZD1222 dose. The receptors shown here come from an adult who received the AZD1222 COVID-19 vaccine.

The chain combines TRBV28 with TRBJ2-1; D gene ambiguous. This CDR3 is built from 13 residues. From germline, CDR1 is MDHEN and CDR2 SYDVKM. V dropped 6 bases and J dropped 6 bases, with 12 bases sitting between them. In DNA form, the CDR3 reads TGTGCCAGCAGCCCCCTTAACGGCAATGAGCAGTTCTTC. This translates into CASSPLNGNEQFF.

This sequence joins TRBV7-8 and TRBJ1-1, with D uncertain. Germline lookup yields CDR1 SGHVS and CDR2 FQNEAQ. Trimming removed 1 base at V and 0 bases at J, with 12 bases between. The CDR3 loop spans 16 amino acids. The CDR3 DNA sequence: TGTGCCAGCAGCTTAGATGCGGGCGCATTGAACACTGAAGCTTTCTTT. It is translated as CASSLDAGALNTEAFF.

The genes are TRBV3-1 (or the pseudogene TRBV3-2) and TRBJ1-2; D is possibly TRBD1 (6 bases). The V gene's germline CDR1 is LGHDT and CDR2 YNNKEL (reference sequence). V dropped 3 bases and J dropped 4 bases, with 12 bases sitting between them. The CDR3 totals 14 residues. This CDR3 reads CASSQDQGSYGYTF. The DNA of the CDR3 is TGTGCCAGCAGCCAGGACCAGGGGAGCTATGGCTACACCTTC.

The V call is TRBV5-1, the J call TRBJ1-2, with D unresolved. Germline values: CDR1 SGHRS, CDR2 YFSETQ. Trimming took 9 bases from V and 7 from J, leaving 13 bases between them. This CDR3 is 11 amino acids long. The CDR3 protein is CATTGNGGYTF. For the CDR3, the DNA is TGCGCCACCACGGGGAATGGTGGCTACACCTTC.

V gene TRBV30 combines with J gene TRBJ2-7; TRBD2 is a possible D gene (6 bases). V was pared by 0 bases and J by 7 bases, with 10 bases between. From germline, CDR1 is GTSNPN and CDR2 SVGIG (reference sequence). The CDR3 has 12 residues. The CDR3 is CAWSVNAGEQYF. The CDR3 nucleotides read TGTGCCTGGAGTGTAAATGCGGGAGAGCAGTACTTC.

The CDR3 reads CATSRGGYTF. CDR3 coding DNA: TGTGCCACCAGTAGGGGCGGCTACACCTTC. The J gene is TRBJ1-2, the V gene TRBV24-1; a possible D gene is TRBD1 (5 bases). This CDR3 region has 10 residues. The V end lost 6 bases, the J end lost 8 bases, and 6 bases lay between the germline ends. Germline CDR1 KGHDR, CDR2 SFDVKD.

V is TRBV14 and J is TRBJ2-3; perhaps TRBD2 as D (6 bases). V lost 4 bases, J lost 3 bases, and 17 bases lay in between. Germline lookup yields CDR1 SGHDN and CDR2 FVKESK. This CDR3 has 16 residues. CDR3 loop: CASSRRGGELTDTQYF. CDR3 sequence (DNA): TGTGCCAGCAGCCGGCGAGGAGGGGAATTGACAGATACGCAGTATTTT.

This rearrangement joins TRBV11-2 to TRBJ1-3; D is uncertain. The CDR3 spans 15 residues. V was shortened by 5 bases and J by 0 bases, with 11 bases between the two germline ends. Germline CDR1 reads SGHAT; CDR2 reads FQNNGV. CDR3 residues: CASSHGPTSGNTIYF. CDR3 coding DNA: TGTGCCAGCAGCCACGGGCCAACCTCTGGAAACACCATATATTTT. The variable domain in full, completed from reference TRBV11-2 and TRBJ1-3, reads EAGVAQSPRYKIIEKRQSVAFWCNPISGHATLYWYQQILGQGPKLLIQFQNNGVVDDSQLPKDRFSAERLKGVDSTLKIQPAKLEDSAVYLCASSHGPTSGNTIYFGEGSWLTVV.

The V call is TRBV5-8, the J call TRBJ1-2, with 7 bases that match TRBD1. This CDR3 comprises 14 residues. CDR1 and CDR2 (germline): SGHTS, YDEGEE. V shed 5 bases and J 7 bases; nucleotides not matched to a gene: 11. In DNA, the CDR3 is TGTGCCAGCAGACGCGGGACAGCTGCACGTGGCTACACCTTC. Its protein product is CASRRGTAARGYTF.

The gene calls are TRBV27 and TRBJ2-7; 7 bases fit TRBD2. J gave up 2 bases and V 0 bases, and 10 bases lay outside the gene matches. This CDR3 is 17 amino acids long. Looked up from germline, CDR1 is MNHEY and CDR2 is SMNVEV (reference sequence). CDR3 coding DNA: TGTGCCAGCAGTTTATCCAATGCGGGAGCGGGTACCTACGAGCAGTACTTC. This gives the protein CASSLSNAGAGTYEQYF.

This clone was seen once. The genes are TRBV28 and TRBJ1-1, with TRBD1 as a possible D gene (5 bases). The CDR3 covers 13 residues. Trimming cost V 7 bases and J 10 bases, with 19 bases left between them. The germline gives CDR1 MDHEN, CDR2 SYDVKM. CDR3 residues: CASTLGKGWVAFF. The CDR3 coding sequence is TGTGCCAGCACCCTTGGGAAGGGGTGGGTAGCTTTCTTT.

The J gene is TRBJ2-1, the V gene TRBV4-3; 10 bases are shared with TRBD1. Unmatched junction bases numbered 7, after V lost 4 bases and J lost 7 bases. CDR1 is LGHNA, CDR2 YSLEER, per germline. This CDR3 comprises 15 residues. For the CDR3, the DNA is TGCGCCAGCAGCCTTGCCGGGACAGGGGATAATGAGCAGTTCTTC. Translating gives CASSLAGTGDNEQFF.